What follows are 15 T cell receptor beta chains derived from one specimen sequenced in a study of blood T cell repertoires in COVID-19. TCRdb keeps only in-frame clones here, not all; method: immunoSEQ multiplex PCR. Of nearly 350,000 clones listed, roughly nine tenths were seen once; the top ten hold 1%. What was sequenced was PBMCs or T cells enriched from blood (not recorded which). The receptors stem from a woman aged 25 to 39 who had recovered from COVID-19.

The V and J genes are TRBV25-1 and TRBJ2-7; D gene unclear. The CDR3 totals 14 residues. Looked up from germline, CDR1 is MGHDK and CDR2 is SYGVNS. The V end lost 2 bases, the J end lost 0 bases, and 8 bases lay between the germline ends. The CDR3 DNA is TGTGCCAGCAGTGAAAGCACCGGCTCCTACGAGCAGTACTTC. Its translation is CASSESTGSYEQYF.

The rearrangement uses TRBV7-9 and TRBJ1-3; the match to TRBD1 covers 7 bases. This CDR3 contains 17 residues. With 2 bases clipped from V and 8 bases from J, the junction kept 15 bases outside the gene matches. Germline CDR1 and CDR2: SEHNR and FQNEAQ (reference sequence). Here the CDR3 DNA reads TGTGCCAGCAGCTTAAGGGGGCGCGGAGTACTTTGGGACACCATATATTTT. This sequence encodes CASSLRGRGVLWDTIYF.

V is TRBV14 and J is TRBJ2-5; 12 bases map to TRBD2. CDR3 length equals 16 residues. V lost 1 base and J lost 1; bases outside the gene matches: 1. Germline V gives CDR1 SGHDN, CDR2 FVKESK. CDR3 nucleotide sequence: TGTGCCAGCAGCCAAGTACTAGCGGGGGGCCAAGAGACCCAGTACTTC. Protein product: CASSQVLAGGQETQYF.

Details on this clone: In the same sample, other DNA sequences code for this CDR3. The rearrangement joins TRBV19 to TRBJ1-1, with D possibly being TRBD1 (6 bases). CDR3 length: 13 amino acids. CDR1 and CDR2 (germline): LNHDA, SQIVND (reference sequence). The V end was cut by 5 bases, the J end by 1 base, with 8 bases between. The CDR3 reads CASSATGNTEAFF. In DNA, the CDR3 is TGTGCCAGTAGTGCGACAGGGAACACTGAAGCTTTCTTT.

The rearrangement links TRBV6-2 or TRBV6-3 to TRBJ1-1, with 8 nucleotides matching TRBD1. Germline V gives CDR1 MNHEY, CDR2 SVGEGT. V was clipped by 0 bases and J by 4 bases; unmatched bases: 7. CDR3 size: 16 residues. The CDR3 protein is CASSYSFRQGRTEAFF. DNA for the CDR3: TGTGCCAGCAGTTACTCTTTTAGACAGGGGCGCACTGAAGCTTTCTTT.

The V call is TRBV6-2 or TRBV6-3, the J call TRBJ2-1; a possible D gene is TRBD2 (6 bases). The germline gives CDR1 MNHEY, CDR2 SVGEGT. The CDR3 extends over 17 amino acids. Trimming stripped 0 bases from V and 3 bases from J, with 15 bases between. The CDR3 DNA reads TGTGCCAGCAGTTACTCGGGAACGGGGGACTTCTACAATGAGCAGTTCTTC. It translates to CASSYSGTGDFYNEQFF.

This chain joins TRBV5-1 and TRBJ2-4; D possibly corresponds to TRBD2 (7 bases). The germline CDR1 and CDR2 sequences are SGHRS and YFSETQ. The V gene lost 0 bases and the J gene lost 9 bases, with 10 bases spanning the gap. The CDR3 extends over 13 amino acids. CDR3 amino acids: CASSLDREGIQYF. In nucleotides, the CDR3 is TGCGCCAGCAGCTTGGACAGGGAGGGCATTCAGTACTTC.

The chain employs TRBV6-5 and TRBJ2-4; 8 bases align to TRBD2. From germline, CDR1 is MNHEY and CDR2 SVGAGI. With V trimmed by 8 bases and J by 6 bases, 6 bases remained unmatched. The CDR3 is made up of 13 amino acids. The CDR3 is CASARAGGNIQYF. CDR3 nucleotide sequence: TGTGCCAGCGCTAGGGCGGGGGGAAACATTCAGTACTTC.

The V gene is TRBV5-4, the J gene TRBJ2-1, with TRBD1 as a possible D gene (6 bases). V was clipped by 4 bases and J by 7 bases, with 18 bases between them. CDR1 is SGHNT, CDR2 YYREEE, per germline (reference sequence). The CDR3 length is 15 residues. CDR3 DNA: TGTGCCAGCAGCGGGACACCCGAGAAAAAGAATGAGCAGTTCTTC. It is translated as CASSGTPEKKNEQFF. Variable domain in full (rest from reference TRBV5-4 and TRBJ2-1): ETGVTQSPTHLIKTRGQQVTLRCSSQSGHNTVSWYQQALGQGPQFIFQYYREEENGRGNFPPRFSGLQFPNYSSELNVNALELDDSALYLCASSGTPEKKNEQFFGPGTRLTVL.

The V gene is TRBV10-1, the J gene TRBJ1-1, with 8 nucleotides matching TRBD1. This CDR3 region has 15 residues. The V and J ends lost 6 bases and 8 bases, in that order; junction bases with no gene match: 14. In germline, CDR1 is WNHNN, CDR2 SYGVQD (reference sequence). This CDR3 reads CASREADRGAREAFF. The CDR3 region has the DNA TGCGCCAGCAGGGAAGCTGACAGGGGCGCTAGGGAAGCTTTCTTT.

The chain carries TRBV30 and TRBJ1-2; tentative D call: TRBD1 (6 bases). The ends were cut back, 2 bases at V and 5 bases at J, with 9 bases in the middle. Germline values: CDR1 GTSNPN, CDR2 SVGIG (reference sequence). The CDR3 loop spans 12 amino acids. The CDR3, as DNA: TGTGCCTGGAGTCCACAGGGATATGGCTACACCTTC. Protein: CAWSPQGYGYTF.

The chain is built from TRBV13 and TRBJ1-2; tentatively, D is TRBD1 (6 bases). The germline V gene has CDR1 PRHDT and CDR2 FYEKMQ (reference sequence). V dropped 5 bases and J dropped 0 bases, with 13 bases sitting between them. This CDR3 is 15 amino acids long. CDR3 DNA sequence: TGTGCCAGCAGCCCTCGGGACATGGCTAACTATGGCTACACCTTC. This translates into CASSPRDMANYGYTF.

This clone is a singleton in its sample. The CDR3 sequence is CASSLTRGDEQYF. CDR3 bases: TGTGCCAGTAGCCTCACCAGGGGGGACGAGCAGTACTTC. The chain couples TRBV7-2 to TRBJ2-7, with D possibly being TRBD1 (7 bases). Per germline, CDR1 SGHTA and CDR2 FQGNSA. V was pared by 9 bases and J by 5 bases, with 17 bases between. The CDR3 has 13 residues.

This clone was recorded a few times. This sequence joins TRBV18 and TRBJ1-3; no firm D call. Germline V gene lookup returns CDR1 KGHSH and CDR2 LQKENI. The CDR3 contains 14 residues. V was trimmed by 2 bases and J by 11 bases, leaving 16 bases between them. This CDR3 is CASSPRTGEGAIYF. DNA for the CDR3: TGTGCCAGCTCACCAAGAACCGGGGAAGGTGCCATATATTTT.

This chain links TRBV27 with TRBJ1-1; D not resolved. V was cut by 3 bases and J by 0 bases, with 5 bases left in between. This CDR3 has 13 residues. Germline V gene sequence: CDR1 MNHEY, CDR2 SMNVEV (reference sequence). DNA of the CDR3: TGTGCCAGCAGTTTGACATTGAACACTGAAGCTTTCTTT. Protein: CASSLTLNTEAFF.